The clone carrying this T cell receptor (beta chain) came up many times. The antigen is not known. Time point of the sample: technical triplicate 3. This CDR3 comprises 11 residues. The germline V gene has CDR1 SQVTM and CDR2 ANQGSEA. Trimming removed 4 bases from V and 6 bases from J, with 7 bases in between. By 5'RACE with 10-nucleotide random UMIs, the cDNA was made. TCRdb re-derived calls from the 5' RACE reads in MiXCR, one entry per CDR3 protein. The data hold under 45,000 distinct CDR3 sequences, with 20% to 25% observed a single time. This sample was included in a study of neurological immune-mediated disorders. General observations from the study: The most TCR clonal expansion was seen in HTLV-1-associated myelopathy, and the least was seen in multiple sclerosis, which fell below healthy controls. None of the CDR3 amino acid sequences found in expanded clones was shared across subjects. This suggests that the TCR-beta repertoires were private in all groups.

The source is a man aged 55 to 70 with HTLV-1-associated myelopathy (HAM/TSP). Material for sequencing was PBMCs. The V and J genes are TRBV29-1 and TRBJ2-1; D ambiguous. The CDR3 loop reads CSVVVSNEQFF. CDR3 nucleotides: TGCAGCGTTGTGGTATCCAATGAGCAGTTCTTC.